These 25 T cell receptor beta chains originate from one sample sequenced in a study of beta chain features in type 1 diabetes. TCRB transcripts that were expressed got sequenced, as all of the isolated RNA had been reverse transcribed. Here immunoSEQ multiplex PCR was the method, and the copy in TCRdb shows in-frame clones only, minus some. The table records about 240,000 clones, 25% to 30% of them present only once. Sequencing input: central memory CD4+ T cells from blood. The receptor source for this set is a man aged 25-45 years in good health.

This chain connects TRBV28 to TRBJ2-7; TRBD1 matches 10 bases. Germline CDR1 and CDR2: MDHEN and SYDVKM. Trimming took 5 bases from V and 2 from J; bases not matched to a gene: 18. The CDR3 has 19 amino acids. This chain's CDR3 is CASSPHPGQGPKAAYEQYF. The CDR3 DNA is TGTGCCAGCAGTCCTCATCCGGGACAGGGGCCGAAAGCGGCCTACGAGCAGTACTTC.

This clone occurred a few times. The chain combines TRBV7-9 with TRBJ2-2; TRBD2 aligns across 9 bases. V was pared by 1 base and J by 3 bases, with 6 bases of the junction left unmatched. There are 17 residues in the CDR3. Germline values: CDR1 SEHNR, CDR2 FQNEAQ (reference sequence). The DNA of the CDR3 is TGTGCCAGCAGCTTAGGCGGGAGGGCTGCTCACACCGGGGAGCTGTTTTTT. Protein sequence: CASSLGGRAAHTGELFF.

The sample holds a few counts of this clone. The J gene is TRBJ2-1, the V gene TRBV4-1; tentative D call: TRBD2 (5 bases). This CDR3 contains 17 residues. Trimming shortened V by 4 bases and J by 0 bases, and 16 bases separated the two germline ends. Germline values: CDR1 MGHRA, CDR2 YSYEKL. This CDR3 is CASSRLSGEASYNEQFF. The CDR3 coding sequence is TGCGCCAGCAGCCGATTATCCGGGGAAGCCTCCTACAATGAGCAGTTCTTC.

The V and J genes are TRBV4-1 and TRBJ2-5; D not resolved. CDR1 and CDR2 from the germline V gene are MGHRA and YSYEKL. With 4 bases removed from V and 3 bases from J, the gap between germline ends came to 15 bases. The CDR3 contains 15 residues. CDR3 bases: TGCGCCAGCAGCCCATCCGGCGGCCCGAAAGAGACCCAGTACTTC. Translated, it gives CASSPSGGPKETQYF.

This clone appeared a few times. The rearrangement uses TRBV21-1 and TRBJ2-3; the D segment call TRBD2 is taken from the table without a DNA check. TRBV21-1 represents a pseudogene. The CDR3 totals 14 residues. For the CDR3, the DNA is TGTGCCAGCAGCAACGGGGGAGTCGCAGATACGCAGTATTTT. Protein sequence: CASSNGGVADTQYF.

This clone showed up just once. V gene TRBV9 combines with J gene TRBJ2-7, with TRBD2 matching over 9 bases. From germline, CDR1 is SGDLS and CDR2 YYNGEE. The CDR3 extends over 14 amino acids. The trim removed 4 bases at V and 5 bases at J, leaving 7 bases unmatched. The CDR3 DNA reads TGTGCCAGCAGCTCAGCGGGGGGCAGGAACGAGCAGTACTTC. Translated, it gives CASSSAGGRNEQYF. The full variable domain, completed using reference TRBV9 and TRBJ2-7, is DSGVTQTPKHLITATGQRVTLRCSPRSGDLSVYWYQQSLDQGLQFLIQYYNGEERAKGNILERFSAQQFPDLHSELNLSSLELGDSALYFCASSSAGGRNEQYFGPGTRLTVT.

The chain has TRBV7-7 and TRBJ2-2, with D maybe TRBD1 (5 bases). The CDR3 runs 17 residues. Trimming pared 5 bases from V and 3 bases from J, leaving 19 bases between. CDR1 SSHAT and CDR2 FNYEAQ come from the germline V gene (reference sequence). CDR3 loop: CASSRQPGHGDTGELFF. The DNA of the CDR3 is TGTGCCAGCAGCCGACAGCCCGGACATGGCGACACCGGGGAGCTGTTTTTT. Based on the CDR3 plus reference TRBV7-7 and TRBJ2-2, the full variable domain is GAGVSQSPRYKVTKRGQDVTLRCDPISSHATLYWYQQALGQGPEFLTYFNYEAQPDKSGLPSDRFSAERPEGSISTLTIQRTEQRDSAMYRCASSRQPGHGDTGELFFGEGSRLTVL.

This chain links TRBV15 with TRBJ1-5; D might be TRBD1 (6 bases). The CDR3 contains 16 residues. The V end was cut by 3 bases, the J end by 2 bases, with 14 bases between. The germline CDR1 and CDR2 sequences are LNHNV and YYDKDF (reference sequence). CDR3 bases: TGTGCCACCAGCAGCGAAACAGGGTATGGCAATCAGCCCCAGCATTTT. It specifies CATSSETGYGNQPQHF. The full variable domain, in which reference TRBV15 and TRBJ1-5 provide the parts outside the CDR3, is DAMVIQNPRYQVTQFGKPVTLSCSQTLNHNVMYWYQQKSSQAPKLLFHYYDKDFNNEADTPDNFQSRRPNTSFCFLDIRSPGLGDTAMYLCATSSETGYGNQPQHFGDGTRLSIL.

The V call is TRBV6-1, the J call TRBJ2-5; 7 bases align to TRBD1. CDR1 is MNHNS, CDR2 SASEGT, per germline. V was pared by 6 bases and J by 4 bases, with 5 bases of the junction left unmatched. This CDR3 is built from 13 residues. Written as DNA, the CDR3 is TGTGCCAGCAGGATACAGGGGTTAGAGACCCAGTACTTC. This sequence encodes CASRIQGLETQYF.

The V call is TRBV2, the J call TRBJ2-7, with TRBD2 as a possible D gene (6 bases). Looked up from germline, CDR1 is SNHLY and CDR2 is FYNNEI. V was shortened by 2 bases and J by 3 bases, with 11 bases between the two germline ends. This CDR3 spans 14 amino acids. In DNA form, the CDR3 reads TGTGCCAGCAGTGAACAAGCGGGCCTCTACGAGCAGTACTTC. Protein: CASSEQAGLYEQYF.

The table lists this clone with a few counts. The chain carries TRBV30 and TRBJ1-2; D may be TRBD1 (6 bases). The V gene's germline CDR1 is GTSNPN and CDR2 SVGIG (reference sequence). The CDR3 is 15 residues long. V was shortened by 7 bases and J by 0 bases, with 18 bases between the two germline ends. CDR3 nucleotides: TGTGCCTTAAGAAGAGGGGGGAGAGCTAACTATGGCTACACCTTC. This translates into CALRRGGRANYGYTF.

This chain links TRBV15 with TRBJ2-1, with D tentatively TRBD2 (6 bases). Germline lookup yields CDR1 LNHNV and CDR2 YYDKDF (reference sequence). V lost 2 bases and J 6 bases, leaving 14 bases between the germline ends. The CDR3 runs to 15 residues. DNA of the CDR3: TGTGCCACCAGCAGAAGGGCGGGGTCAGGCAATGAGCAGTTCTTC. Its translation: CATSRRAGSGNEQFF. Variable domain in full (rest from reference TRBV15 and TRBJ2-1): DAMVIQNPRYQVTQFGKPVTLSCSQTLNHNVMYWYQQKSSQAPKLLFHYYDKDFNNEADTPDNFQSRRPNTSFCFLDIRSPGLGDTAMYLCATSRRAGSGNEQFFGPGTRLTVL.

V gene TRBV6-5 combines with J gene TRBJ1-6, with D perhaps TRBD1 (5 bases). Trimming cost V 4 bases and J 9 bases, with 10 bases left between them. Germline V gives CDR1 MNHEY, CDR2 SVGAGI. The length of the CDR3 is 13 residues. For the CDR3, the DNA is TGTGCCAGCAGTTCAGGGTTACGTTCACCCCTCCACTTT. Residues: CASSSGLRSPLHF.

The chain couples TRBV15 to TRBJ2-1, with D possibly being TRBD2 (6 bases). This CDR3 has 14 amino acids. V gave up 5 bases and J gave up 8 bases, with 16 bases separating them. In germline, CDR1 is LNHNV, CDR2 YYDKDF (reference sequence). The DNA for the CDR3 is TGTGCCACCAGCGTTCGACTAGTAAGGGATGAGCAGTTCTTC. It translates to CATSVRLVRDEQFF. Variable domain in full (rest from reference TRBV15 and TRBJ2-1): DAMVIQNPRYQVTQFGKPVTLSCSQTLNHNVMYWYQQKSSQAPKLLFHYYDKDFNNEADTPDNFQSRRPNTSFCFLDIRSPGLGDTAMYLCATSVRLVRDEQFFGPGTRLTVL.

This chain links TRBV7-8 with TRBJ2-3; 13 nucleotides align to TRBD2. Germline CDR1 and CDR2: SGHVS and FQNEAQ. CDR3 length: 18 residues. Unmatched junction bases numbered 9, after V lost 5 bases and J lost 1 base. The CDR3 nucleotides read TGTGCCAGCAGCCCTCGGACTAGCGGGAGATTTGGCACAGATACGCAGTATTTT. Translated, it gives CASSPRTSGRFGTDTQYF.

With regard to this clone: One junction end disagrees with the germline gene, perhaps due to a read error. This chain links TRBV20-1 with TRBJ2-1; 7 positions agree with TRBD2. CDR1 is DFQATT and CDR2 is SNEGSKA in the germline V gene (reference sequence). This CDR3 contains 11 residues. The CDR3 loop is CGGREDNEQFF. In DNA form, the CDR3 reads TGTGGGGGACGGGAGGACAATGAGCAGTTCTTC.

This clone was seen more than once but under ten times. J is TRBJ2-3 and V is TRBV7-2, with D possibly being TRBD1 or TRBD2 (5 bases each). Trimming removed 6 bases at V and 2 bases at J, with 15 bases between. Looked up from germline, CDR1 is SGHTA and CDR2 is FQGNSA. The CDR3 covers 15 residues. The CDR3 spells CASSWGPQYTDTQYF. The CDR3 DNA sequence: TGTGCCAGCAGTTGGGGACCCCAATACACAGATACGCAGTATTTT.

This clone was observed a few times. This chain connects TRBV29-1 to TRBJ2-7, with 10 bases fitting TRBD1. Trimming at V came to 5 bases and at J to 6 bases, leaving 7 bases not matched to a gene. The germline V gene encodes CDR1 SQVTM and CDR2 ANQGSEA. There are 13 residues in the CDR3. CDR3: CSVSGTGVVEQYF. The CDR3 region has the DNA TGCAGCGTTTCCGGGACAGGGGTAGTCGAGCAGTACTTC.

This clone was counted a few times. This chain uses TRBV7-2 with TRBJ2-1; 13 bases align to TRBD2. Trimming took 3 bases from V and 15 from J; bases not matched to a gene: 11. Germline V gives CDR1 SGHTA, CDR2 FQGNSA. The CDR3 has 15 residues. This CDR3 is CASSLPGLAGVVGFF. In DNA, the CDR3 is TGTGCCAGCAGCTTGCCCGGACTAGCGGGAGTAGTGGGGTTCTTC.

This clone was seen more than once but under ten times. This chain's CDR3 is CASSVVAGRLETQYF. DNA of the CDR3: TGTGCCAGCAGCGTAGTCGCCGGGAGGTTGGAGACCCAGTACTTC. The chain recombines TRBV9 with TRBJ2-5, with 7 bases identical to TRBD2. The CDR3 spans 15 residues. After removal of 0 bases from V and 5 bases from J, the junction contained 7 bases not matched to a gene. CDR1 SGDLS and CDR2 YYNGEE come from the germline V gene.

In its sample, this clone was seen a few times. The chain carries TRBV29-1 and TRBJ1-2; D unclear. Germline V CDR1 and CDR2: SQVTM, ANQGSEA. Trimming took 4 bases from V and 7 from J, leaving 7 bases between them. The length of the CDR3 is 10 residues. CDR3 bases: TGCAGCGTTGTGGCCTCTGGCTACACCTTC. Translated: CSVVASGYTF.

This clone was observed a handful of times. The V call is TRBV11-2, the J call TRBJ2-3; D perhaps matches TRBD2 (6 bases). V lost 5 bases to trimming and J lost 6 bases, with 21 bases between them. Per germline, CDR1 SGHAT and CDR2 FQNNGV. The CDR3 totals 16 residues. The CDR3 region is CASSLVPAGSRDTQYF. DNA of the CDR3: TGTGCCAGCAGCCTGGTGCCGGCGGGATCCCGGGATACGCAGTATTTT.

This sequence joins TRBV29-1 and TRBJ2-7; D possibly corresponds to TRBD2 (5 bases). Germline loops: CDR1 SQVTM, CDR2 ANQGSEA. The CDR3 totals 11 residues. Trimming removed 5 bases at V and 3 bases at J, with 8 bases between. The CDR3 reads CSVTSNYEQYF. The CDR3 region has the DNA TGCAGCGTTACTAGTAACTACGAGCAGTACTTC.

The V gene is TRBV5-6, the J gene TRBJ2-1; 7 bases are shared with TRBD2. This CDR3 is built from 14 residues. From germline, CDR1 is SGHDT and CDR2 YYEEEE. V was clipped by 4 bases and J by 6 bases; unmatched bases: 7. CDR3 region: CASSKEGGSNEQFF. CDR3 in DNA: TGTGCCAGCAGCAAAGAGGGAGGGTCCAATGAGCAGTTCTTC.

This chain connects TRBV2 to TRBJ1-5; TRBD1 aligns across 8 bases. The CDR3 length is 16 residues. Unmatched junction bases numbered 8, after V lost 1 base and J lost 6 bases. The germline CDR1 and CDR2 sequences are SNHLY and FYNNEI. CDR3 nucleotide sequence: TGTGCCAGCAGTGAAGAACTGACAGGGGCCCCTCAGCCCCAGCATTTT. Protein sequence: CASSEELTGAPQPQHF.